Listed below are T cell receptor beta chains from one sample, sequenced in a study of shared clonotypes between healthy human individuals. The protocol was immunoSEQ multiplex PCR, while the TCRdb copy is restricted to in-frame clones and leaves out a portion. The sample holds roughly 2.6 million clones, about 92% seen once. Source material: naive CD4+ T cells sorted from blood. The receptor set was obtained from a man younger than 35 in good health. Both conserved end residues are part of each CDR3. A D gene is named only where the DNA matches it firmly. Size is stated for part of the rows, as once, few or many counts, or as a class when the clone is expanded.

abundance	d_gene	j_gene	len	v_gene	CDR3aa	CDR3nt
-	-	TRBJ2-5	16	TRBV10-3	CAIRGGRGLQEETQYF	TGTGCCATCAGGGGGGGGAGGGGGCTCCAGGAAGAGACCCAGTACTTC
few	TRBD1	TRBJ1-1	15	TRBV6-6	CASGKPGQMNTEAFF	TGTGCCAGCGGAAAACCGGGACAGATGAACACTGAAGCTTTCTTT
-	-	TRBJ2-5	14	TRBV19	CASSITNGQETQYF	TGTGCCAGTAGTATAACCAATGGGCAAGAGACCCAGTACTTC
few	-	TRBJ1-1	13	TRBV6-5	CASSRGMNTEAFF	TGTGCCAGCAGCCGGGGGATGAACACTGAAGCTTTCTTT
-	TRBD2	TRBJ2-1	16	TRBV5-1	CASNTQAGGLVDEQFF	TGCGCCAGCAACACTCAGGCGGGGGGCCTAGTCGATGAGCAGTTCTTC
once	-	TRBJ2-3	13	TRBV11-2	CASSLHTSDTQYF	TGTGCCAGCAGCTTACACACCTCAGATACGCAGTATTTT
once	TRBD2	TRBJ2-3	16	TRBV6-5	CASSYSNLAGVDTQYF	TGTGCCAGCAGTTACTCGAATCTAGCGGGGGTAGATACGCAGTATTTT
-	-	TRBJ2-7	13	TRBV28	CASSTGPPYEQYF	TGTGCCAGCAGCACAGGACCTCCCTACGAGCAGTACTTC
-	-	TRBJ2-2	15	TRBV18	CASSPGQTNTGELFF	TGTGCCAGCTCACCAGGACAGACGAACACCGGGGAGCTGTTTTTT
once	-	TRBJ2-1	15	TRBV7-3	CASSLKRGLWGEQFF	TGTGCCAGCAGCTTAAAAAGGGGACTCTGGGGTGAGCAGTTCTTC
-	TRBD1	TRBJ2-5	16	TRBV14	CASSHGTGRFLETQYF	TGTGCCAGCAGCCACGGGACAGGGAGGTTTCTGGAGACCCAGTACTTC
-	TRBD1	TRBJ1-6	14	TRBV30	CAWSEGQLNSPLHF	TGTGCCTGGAGCGAGGGACAGCTAAATTCACCCCTCCACTTT
once	TRBD1	TRBJ1-5	14	TRBV2	CASSETGSNQPQHF	TGTGCCAGCAGTGAGACAGGGAGCAATCAGCCCCAGCATTTT
-	-	TRBJ2-2	12	TRBV29-1	CSGRGHPGELFF	TGCAGCGGGAGGGGACATCCCGGGGAGCTGTTTTTT
-	-	TRBJ1-6	15	TRBV7-6	CASSPLTDYNSPLHF	TGTGCCAGCAGCCCACTGACAGATTATAATTCACCCCTCCACTTT
-	TRBD1	TRBJ1-5	15	TRBV7-9	CASSQQGESNQPQHF	TGTGCCAGCAGCCAACAGGGGGAAAGCAATCAGCCCCAGCATTTT
-	TRBD1	TRBJ1-1	14	TRBV27	CASSFRQGFTEAFF	TGTGCCAGCAGCTTCCGACAGGGATTCACTGAAGCTTTCTTT
-	-	TRBJ2-7	13	TRBV28	CASSTRALGEQYF	TGTGCCAGCAGCACCAGGGCTCTGGGCGAGCAGTACTTC
once	-	TRBJ2-7	11	TRBV20-1	CSARVVYEQYF	TGCAGTGCTCGAGTAGTCTACGAGCAGTACTTC
-	-	TRBJ2-1	15	TRBV18	CASSTSGSQHNEQFF	TGTGCCAGCTCCACTTCCGGATCCCAACACAATGAGCAGTTCTTC
few	TRBD1	TRBJ2-3	14	TRBV5-4	CASSRGQGTDTQYF	TGTGCCAGCAGCCGGGGACAGGGCACAGATACGCAGTATTTT
-	TRBD2	TRBJ2-7	13	TRBV7-6	CASSLIAGREQYF	TGTGCCAGCAGCTTAATAGCGGGGCGGGAGCAGTACTTC
-	-	TRBJ1-4	15	TRBV10-3	CAISESQSTNEKLFF	TGTGCCATCAGTGAGTCCCAATCAACTAATGAAAAACTGTTTTTT
-	-	TRBJ2-7	14	TRBV9	CASSKTGSSYEQYF	TGTGCCAGCAGCAAAACCGGTAGCTCCTACGAGCAGTACTTC
-	-	TRBJ2-2	16	TRBV5-6	CASSATPGVDTGELFF	TGTGCCAGCAGCGCGACCCCAGGGGTTGACACCGGGGAGCTGTTTTTT